This TCR beta chain was retrieved from a study of Ad26.COV2.S vaccination and SARS-CoV-2 variants. Study background: Dosing was one shot or two shots 56 days apart.

The CDR3 is 16 amino acids. V lost 0 bases, J lost 6 bases, and 16 bases lay in between. The germline CDR1 and CDR2 sequences are SGHKS and YYEKEE (reference sequence). The treatment is: some 19 received Ad26.COV2.S at low or high dose, single or two shots; roughly five received placebo; per-sample allocation not given. After the first vaccine or placebo injection, samples were drawn on day 63. Clones were sequenced by immunoSEQ multiplex PCR, and TCRdb holds only the in-frame ones, with some missing. The sample records roughly 410,000 clones, around four fifths being singletons. General study results and limits: Among vaccine recipients, spike-specific TCR breadth exceeded that of placebo recipients. Researchers cautioned that TCR breadth and depth analyses may have underestimated total T cell responses.

About this clone itself: Its matching antigen is unknown.

The TCR originated in a person aged 18 to 59 who received the Ad26.COV2.S COVID-19 vaccine or a placebo. The sequences come from peripheral blood, collected in a trial of Ad26.COV2.S vaccine versus placebo. The rearrangement joins TRBV5-5 to TRBJ1-5, with D perhaps matching TRBD1 (6 bases). The CDR3 loop is CASSLGSGGWGQPQHF. CDR3 nucleotides: TGTGCCAGCAGCTTGGGGTCCGGGGGCTGGGGTCAGCCCCAGCATTTT.